One and the same sample provided the 18 T cell receptor beta chains below, sequenced in a study of blood T cell repertoires in COVID-19 (dated by TCRdb to the early 2020s). The library relied on the immunoSEQ multiplex PCR assay. As stored in TCRdb, this immuneACCESS dataset retains in-frame rearrangements with V and J assigned. A fraction of the clones does not appear; measured against another copy, unresolved V genes explain less than half of the discrepancy, and the remainder lacks a known reason. The sample table lists tens of thousands of clones, around 75% of them with a count of one. Less than 7% of the sample is held by the ten biggest clonotypes. The sequencing sample was made of peripheral blood. Receptors were obtained from a man aged 65-85 years with COVID-19, enrolled during active disease.

Concerning this clone itself: The sample carries other DNA sequences with the same CDR3. V usage is TRBV5-1 and J usage is TRBJ1-5; 9 nucleotides align to TRBD1. CDR3 length equals 14 residues. Germline CDR1 is SGHRS and CDR2 is YFSETQ. The V gene end was trimmed by 4 bases and the J gene end by 4 bases; junction bases not matched to a gene: 3. For the CDR3, the DNA is TGCGCCAGCAGCACAGGGACAGGGAATCAGCCCCAGCATTTT. Amino acids: CASSTGTGNQPQHF.

V gene TRBV7-2 combines with J gene TRBJ1-2, with unresolved D. The CDR3 runs 12 residues. Germline values: CDR1 SGHTA, CDR2 FQGNSA. V lost 5 bases, J lost 0 bases, and 4 bases lay in between. The CDR3 DNA sequence: TGTGCCAGCAGCCCCACTAACTATGGCTACACCTTC. It codes for CASSPTNYGYTF.

V gene TRBV7-7 combines with J gene TRBJ2-7; D is undetermined. The V end lost 4 bases, the J end lost 0 bases, and 13 bases lay between the germline ends. The CDR3 is 15 residues long. Germline CDR1 is SSHAT and CDR2 is FNYEAQ (reference sequence). CDR3 residues: CASSYNHLNSYEQYF. CDR3 nucleotides: TGTGCCAGCAGCTACAACCATTTAAACTCCTACGAGCAGTACTTC.

This clone was recorded a few times. The chain has TRBV6-5 and TRBJ2-1; TRBD1 matches 9 bases. The CDR3 runs to 14 residues. The ends lost 4 bases at V and 4 bases at J; junction bases unmatched: 2. Germline V gene sequence: CDR1 MNHEY, CDR2 SVGAGI. CDR3 region: CASSSGTGYNEQFF. CDR3 nucleotide sequence: TGTGCCAGCAGTTCCGGGACAGGGTACAATGAGCAGTTCTTC.

The sample holds many counts of this clone. This chain uses TRBV19 with TRBJ2-7, with 7 nucleotides matching TRBD1. Germline assignment: CDR1 LNHDA and CDR2 SQIVND (reference sequence). This CDR3 has 15 residues. V was pared by 3 bases and J by 1 base, with 6 bases of the junction left unmatched. CDR3 sequence: CASSIRTGASYEQYF. The CDR3 nucleotides are TGTGCCAGTAGTATTCGCACAGGGGCATCCTACGAGCAGTACTTC.

V and J are TRBV19 and TRBJ2-7; unclear D gene. Germline assignment: CDR1 LNHDA and CDR2 SQIVND (reference sequence). The CDR3 has 14 amino acids. V was pared by 1 base and J by 0 bases, with 7 bases between. The CDR3 coding sequence is TGTGCCAGTAGTATAGCCGCGAGCTCCTACGAGCAGTACTTC. Protein: CASSIAASSYEQYF.

The chain has TRBV7-6 and TRBJ2-5, with 9 bases aligning to TRBD2. Germline CDR1 is SGHVS and CDR2 is FNYEAQ. This CDR3 contains 15 residues. V lost 2 bases and J lost 3; bases outside the gene matches: 4. The CDR3 region has the DNA TGTGCCAGCAGCTTACTTGCGGGGGGGAAAGAGACCCAGTACTTC. Its translation: CASSLLAGGKETQYF.

The V and J genes are TRBV5-8 and TRBJ2-7; TRBD1 matches at 7 bases. Per the germline V gene, CDR1 is SGHTS and CDR2 is YDEGEE. With 3 bases clipped from V and 3 bases from J, the junction kept 21 bases outside the gene matches. This CDR3 is built from 19 residues. CDR3: CASSSFPSNPGQTLYEQYF. The DNA for the CDR3 is TGTGCCAGCAGCTCATTTCCCTCTAATCCGGGACAGACCCTCTACGAGCAGTACTTC.

The V call is TRBV5-6, the J call TRBJ2-3; a possible D gene is TRBD2 (6 bases). Germline V gene data show CDR1 as SGHDT and CDR2 as YYEEEE. The CDR3 consists of 16 residues. V gave up 4 bases and J gave up 1 base, with 16 bases separating them. In DNA, the CDR3 is TGTGCCAGCAGCGCCGGGATGGCTAGCGGCACAGATACGCAGTATTTT. It encodes CASSAGMASGTDTQYF.

The chain couples TRBV11-1 to TRBJ2-1; TRBD1 aligns across 8 bases. Looked up from germline, CDR1 is SGHAT and CDR2 is FQDESV (reference sequence). The CDR3 runs to 14 residues. Trimming at V came to 5 bases and at J to 3 bases, leaving 3 bases not matched to a gene. CDR3 coding DNA: TGTGCCAGCAGCCGGACAGGGAACTACAATGAGCAGTTCTTC. This translates into CASSRTGNYNEQFF.

The V and J genes are TRBV6-1 and TRBJ2-3, with TRBD2 matching over 10 bases. The CDR3 is 17 amino acids. Unmatched junction bases numbered 6, after V lost 1 base and J lost 2 bases. Germline CDR1 reads MNHNS; CDR2 reads SASEGT. For the CDR3, the DNA is TGTGCCAGCAGTGAAGGGAGGCTAGCGGGAGCCACAGATACGCAGTATTTT. It yields the protein CASSEGRLAGATDTQYF.

The CDR3 DNA follows: TGCGCCAGCAGCCAAGGGGGGGCGACTAGCGGGAAGAGCTCCTACAATGAGCAGTTCTTC. Protein sequence: CASSQGGATSGKSSYNEQFF. This chain joins TRBV4-1 and TRBJ2-1; TRBD2 matches at 11 bases. CDR1 MGHRA and CDR2 YSYEKL come from the germline V gene. The CDR3 runs 20 residues. The V gene end was trimmed by 1 base and the J gene end by 0 bases; junction bases not matched to a gene: 11.

This clone was counted a single time. The chain employs TRBV24-1 and TRBJ1-4; possible D gene TRBD1, 6 bases. The CDR3 consists of 14 residues. CDR1 is KGHDR and CDR2 is SFDVKD in the germline V gene. V gave up 5 bases and J gave up 5 bases, with 11 bases separating them. CDR3 sequence reads: CATSGGQGNEKLFF. The CDR3 DNA follows: TGTGCCACCAGTGGGGGGCAGGGCAATGAAAAACTGTTTTTT.

This clone was observed a single time. This rearrangement joins TRBV5-1 to TRBJ2-3; 7 bases are a match to TRBD2. Germline V gene data show CDR1 as SGHRS and CDR2 as YFSETQ. The V and J ends lost 4 bases and 2 bases, in that order; junction bases with no gene match: 7. This CDR3 region has 15 residues. CDR3 DNA sequence: TGCGCCAGCAGCGGCGGGGGAATTCCCACAGATACGCAGTATTTT. Protein product: CASSGGGIPTDTQYF.

This clone was seen once. This chain uses TRBV19 with TRBJ1-2; 7 bases are shared with TRBD1. The CDR3 loop spans 16 amino acids. V was clipped by 3 bases and J by 2 bases; unmatched bases: 9. Germline values: CDR1 LNHDA, CDR2 SQIVND (reference sequence). CDR3 DNA sequence: TGTGCCAGTAGTATCCCCGGACAGGCTAGAAACTATGGCTACACCTTC. Translating gives CASSIPGQARNYGYTF. The entire variable domain, with the rest obtained from reference TRBV19 and TRBJ1-2, is as follows: DGGITQSPKYLFRKEGQNVTLSCEQNLNHDAMYWYRQDPGQGLRLIYYSQIVNDFQKGDIAEGYSVSREKKESFPLTVTSAQKNPTAFYLCASSIPGQARNYGYTFGSGTRLTVV.

The chain combines TRBV5-8 with TRBJ2-4; weak D call: TRBD1 (5 bases). CDR1 and CDR2 (germline): SGHTS, YDEGEE. This CDR3 spans 14 amino acids. With 2 bases removed from V and 8 bases from J, the gap between germline ends came to 14 bases. The CDR3 nucleotides are TGTGCCAGCAGCTTAACAGGCGCTAGGGACATTCAGTACTTC. This gives the protein CASSLTGARDIQYF.

The V gene is TRBV5-1, the J gene TRBJ2-1; TRBD2 agrees at 8 bases. V was clipped by 4 bases and J by 9 bases; unmatched bases: 12. The CDR3 has 15 amino acids. Germline values: CDR1 SGHRS, CDR2 YFSETQ. The CDR3 nucleotides read TGCGCCAGCAGCGCCTCCGGGACTAGTCCCGGTGAGCAGTTCTTC. It encodes CASSASGTSPGEQFF.

This clone was detected only once. The genes are TRBV6-2 or TRBV6-3 and TRBJ1-2, with TRBD1 matching 7 bases. Trimming at V came to 4 bases and at J to 4 bases, leaving 3 bases not matched to a gene. CDR1 and CDR2 (germline): MNHEY, SVGEGT. This CDR3 is 13 amino acids long. CDR3 amino acids: CASSLDRAYGYTF. CDR3 nucleotide sequence: TGTGCCAGCAGTTTAGACAGGGCCTATGGCTACACCTTC.